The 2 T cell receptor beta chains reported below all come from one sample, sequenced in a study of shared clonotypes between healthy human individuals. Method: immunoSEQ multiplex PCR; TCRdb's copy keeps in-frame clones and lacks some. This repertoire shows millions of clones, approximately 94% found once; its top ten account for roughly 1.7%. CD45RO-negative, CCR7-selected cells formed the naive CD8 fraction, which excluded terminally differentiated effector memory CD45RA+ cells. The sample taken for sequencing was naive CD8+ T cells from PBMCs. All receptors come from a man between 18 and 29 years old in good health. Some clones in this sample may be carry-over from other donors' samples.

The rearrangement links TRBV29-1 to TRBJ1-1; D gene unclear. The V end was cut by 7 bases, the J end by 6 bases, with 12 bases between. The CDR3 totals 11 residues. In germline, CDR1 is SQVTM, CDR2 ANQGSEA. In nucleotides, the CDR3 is TGCAGCGCAATACAGAAACCTGAAGCTTTCTTT. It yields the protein CSAIQKPEAFF. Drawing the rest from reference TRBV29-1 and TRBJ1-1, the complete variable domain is SAVISQKPSRDICQRGTSLTIQCQVDSQVTMMFWYRQQPGQSLTLIATANQGSEATYESGFVIDKFPISRPNLTFSTLTVSNMSPEDSSIYLCSAIQKPEAFFGQGTRLTVV.

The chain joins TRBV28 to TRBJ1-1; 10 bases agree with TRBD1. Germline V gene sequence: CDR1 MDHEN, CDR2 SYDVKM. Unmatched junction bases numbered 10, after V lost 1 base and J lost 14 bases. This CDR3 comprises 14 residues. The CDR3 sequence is CASSLYDRGRLVFF. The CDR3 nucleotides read TGTGCCAGCAGTTTATATGACAGGGGGCGCTTGGTCTTCTTT.